These 20 T cell receptor beta chains were all obtained from the same sample, sequenced in a study of identical twins. TCRdb re-analysed the 5' RACE reads in MiXCR, keeping a single row per CDR3 protein. The sample holds around 570,000 distinct CDR3 sequences, approximately 10% seen once. These same records also appear under a second study, on yellow fever vaccine responses in identical twins.

Sample: PBMCs. The receptors stem from a woman aged 18-35 years in good health.

This clonotype turned up a few times. The chain carries TRBV20-1 and TRBJ2-6; D may be TRBD1 or TRBD2 (5 bases each). The length of the CDR3 is 16 residues. Germline loops: CDR1 DFQATT, CDR2 SNEGSKA (reference sequence). The V and J ends lost 6 bases and 1 base respectively, with 16 bases between them. The CDR3 is CSASKGPPSGANVLTF. For the CDR3, the DNA is TGCAGTGCCTCCAAGGGACCCCCGTCTGGGGCCAACGTCCTGACTTTC.

This clonotype showed up many times. The V and J genes are TRBV4-3 and TRBJ2-3, with 7 bases lining up with TRBD1. The V and J ends lost 2 bases and 4 bases, in that order; junction bases with no gene match: 0. Germline V lookup: CDR1 LGHNA, CDR2 YSLEER. CDR3 length equals 13 residues. CDR3 loop: CASSQQGADTQYF. DNA of the CDR3: TGCGCCAGCAGCCAACAGGGGGCAGATACGCAGTATTTT.

This clonotype has ten or more counts. This chain joins TRBV5-1 and TRBJ2-1, with D hard to call. CDR3 length: 15 amino acids. The V end lost 3 bases, the J end lost 1 base, and 11 bases lay between the germline ends. Germline assignment: CDR1 SGHRS and CDR2 YFSETQ. This CDR3 is CASSWGDRSYNEQFF. The CDR3 region has the DNA TGCGCCAGCAGCTGGGGTGACCGTTCCTACAATGAGCAGTTCTTC.

This clonotype was counted ten times or more. The gene calls are TRBV7-9 and TRBJ1-5; D perhaps matches TRBD1 (5 bases). Trimming took 5 bases from V and 9 from J, leaving 17 bases between them. Germline lookup yields CDR1 SEHNR and CDR2 FQNEAQ (reference sequence). This CDR3 is built from 14 residues. Here the CDR3 DNA reads TGTGCCAGCAGCCTCTCCGGGATACAGGCGCCCCAGCATTTT. The encoded protein is CASSLSGIQAPQHF.

A few counts support this clonotype. The chain links TRBV4-3 to TRBJ2-7; no clear D. V was trimmed by 2 bases and J by 4 bases, leaving 15 bases between them. CDR3 length equals 15 residues. Per germline, CDR1 LGHNA and CDR2 YSLEER. Here the CDR3 reads CASSQQPGSMYEQYF. CDR3 coding DNA: TGCGCCAGCAGCCAACAACCCGGTTCCATGTACGAGCAGTACTTC.

This clonotype was seen at least ten times. J is TRBJ1-2 and V is TRBV3-1; D remains ambiguous. Per the germline V gene, CDR1 is LGHDT and CDR2 is YNNKEL (reference sequence). Trimming pared 8 bases from V and 8 bases from J, leaving 15 bases between. CDR3 length: 12 amino acids. The CDR3 DNA follows: TGTGCCAGCTCCCGGGCCCCGGGGGGCTACACCTTC. This gives the protein CASSRAPGGYTF.

The table lists this clonotype with a few counts. This chain links TRBV12-5 with TRBJ2-5; D is unresolved. V was shortened by 4 bases and J by 5 bases, with 14 bases between the two germline ends. The CDR3 covers 14 residues. CDR1 and CDR2 from the germline V gene are LGHNT and FRNRAP. This chain's CDR3 is CASGSDGPRETQYF. The CDR3 nucleotides are TGTGCTAGTGGTTCGGATGGACCTAGGGAGACCCAGTACTTC.

This clonotype occurred many times. This chain joins TRBV29-1 and TRBJ2-1; no reliable D call. The V gene's germline CDR1 is SQVTM and CDR2 ANQGSEA. Deletions cut 3 bases from V and 7 bases from J, with 4 bases between. This CDR3 has 10 residues. The CDR3 DNA is TGCAGCGTTGAGGTTAATGAGCAGTTCTTC. Amino acid sequence: CSVEVNEQFF.

This clonotype was seen at least ten times. This chain uses TRBV7-9 with TRBJ1-5; no clear D gene. The germline V and J ends were trimmed by 5 bases and 0 bases, with 11 bases remaining between them. Germline assignment: CDR1 SEHNR and CDR2 FQNEAQ (reference sequence). The CDR3 length is 15 residues. Here the CDR3 reads CASSPFQNSNQPQHF. As DNA, the CDR3 is TGTGCCAGCAGCCCGTTCCAGAATAGCAATCAGCCCCAGCATTTT.

This clonotype was recorded a few times. This sequence joins TRBV29-1 and TRBJ2-1, with TRBD2 matching over 10 bases. The CDR3 covers 13 residues. V shed 5 bases and J 8 bases; nucleotides not matched to a gene: 6. Germline CDR1 reads SQVTM; CDR2 reads ANQGSEA. Here the CDR3 DNA reads TGCAGCGTTACTAGCGGGACCCGCGATGAGCAGTTCTTC. Residues: CSVTSGTRDEQFF.

This chain uses TRBV6-1 with TRBJ1-4, with 7 positions matching TRBD1. CDR3 length: 15 residues. The trim removed 6 bases at V and 8 bases at J, leaving 12 bases unmatched. Per germline, CDR1 MNHNS and CDR2 SASEGT. This CDR3 is CASRDATGRGEKLFF. CDR3 nucleotide sequence: TGTGCCAGCAGGGACGCGACAGGGCGAGGGGAAAAACTGTTTTTT.

The genes are TRBV4-2 and TRBJ2-2; 7 nucleotides align to TRBD1. V lost 6 bases to trimming and J lost 4 bases; unmatched junction nucleotides: 8. This CDR3 contains 15 residues. Germline V gives CDR1 LGHNA, CDR2 YNFKEQ. The CDR3 region has the DNA TGTGCCAGCAGTAACCGGGACAGAGCCACCGGGGAGCTGTTTTTT. This gives the protein CASSNRDRATGELFF.

The sample holds a few counts of this clonotype. The chain recombines TRBV4-2 with TRBJ2-3; 11 bases align to TRBD2. There are 19 residues in the CDR3. From germline, CDR1 is LGHNA and CDR2 YNFKEQ. V lost 0 bases and J lost 3; bases outside the gene matches: 11. Here the CDR3 DNA reads TGTGCCAGCAGCCAAGACGGTAGTAGCGGGGGGGCCCCAACAGATACGCAGTATTTT. Encoded protein: CASSQDGSSGGAPTDTQYF.

The chain joins TRBV24-1 to TRBJ2-1; possible D gene TRBD1, 6 bases. Trimming shortened V by 9 bases and J by 2 bases, and 22 bases separated the two germline ends. CDR1 is KGHDR, CDR2 SFDVKD, per germline. This CDR3 is built from 17 residues. The CDR3 spells CATRDMNPGRTYNEQFF. CDR3 DNA: TGTGCCACCCGGGACATGAATCCCGGTAGGACCTACAATGAGCAGTTCTTC.

J is TRBJ2-1 and V is TRBV7-9; weak D call: TRBD1 (6 bases). The CDR3 extends over 15 amino acids. The V and J ends lost 4 bases and 8 bases respectively, with 18 bases between them. Per germline, CDR1 SEHNR and CDR2 FQNEAQ (reference sequence). CDR3 nucleotide sequence: TGTGCCAGCAGCTACAGGGCGCCGTGGGGAGATGAGCAGTTCTTC. It is translated as CASSYRAPWGDEQFF. The whole variable domain, filled in from reference TRBV7-9 and TRBJ2-1, reads DTGVSQNPRHKITKRGQNVTFRCDPISEHNRLYWYRQTLGQGPEFLTYFQNEAQLEKSRLLSDRFSAERPKGSFSTLEIQRTEQGDSAMYLCASSYRAPWGDEQFFGPGTRLTVL.

This clonotype has only a few counts. This rearrangement joins TRBV29-1 to TRBJ2-5; the D is unclear. Germline CDR1 and CDR2: SQVTM and ANQGSEA. Trimming took 1 base from V and 5 from J, leaving 14 bases between them. The length of the CDR3 is 14 residues. CDR3 bases: TGCAGCGTTGAAGGGACCCCCGTCGGGGAGACCCAGTACTTC. Translation: CSVEGTPVGETQYF.

This clonotype was observed a handful of times. V gene TRBV27 combines with J gene TRBJ2-2; tentative D call: TRBD1 (5 bases). CDR3 size: 15 residues. V was cut by 1 base and J by 1 base, with 7 bases left in between. Looked up from germline, CDR1 is MNHEY and CDR2 is SMNVEV (reference sequence). DNA for the CDR3: TGTGCCAGCAGTTTATGGGGCCAGAACACCGGGGAGCTGTTTTTT. Translated: CASSLWGQNTGELFF.

Many counts were recorded for this clonotype. J is TRBJ2-3 and V is TRBV4-3; TRBD2 aligns across 9 bases. CDR1 LGHNA and CDR2 YSLEER come from the germline V gene. This CDR3 region has 17 residues. V was clipped by 1 base and J by 3 bases; unmatched bases: 8. The CDR3 DNA follows: TGCGCCAGCAGCCAAGGGGTCCAGCGGGAGGATACAGATACGCAGTATTTT. Protein product: CASSQGVQREDTDTQYF.

This chain uses TRBV7-3 with TRBJ2-3, with D perhaps TRBD2 (7 bases). Germline CDR1 SGHTA, CDR2 FQGTGA. V shed 5 bases and J shed 3 bases, with 15 bases lying between them. CDR3 length: 15 amino acids. Here the CDR3 DNA reads TGTGCCAGCAGCATCATGGGGAGGGGGACAGATACGCAGTATTTT. Protein sequence: CASSIMGRGTDTQYF.

In this sample, this clonotype turned up a few times. The rearrangement joins TRBV20-1 to TRBJ2-7; D could derive from TRBD1 or TRBD2 (5 bases each). The CDR3 totals 15 residues. CDR1 and CDR2 (germline): DFQATT, SNEGSKA (reference sequence). The V end was cut by 3 bases, the J end by 3 bases, with 18 bases between. This CDR3 is CSASTGTPIDYEQYF. CDR3 nucleotide sequence: TGCAGTGCTAGCACCGGGACCCCAATTGACTACGAGCAGTACTTC.